This entry concerns a single T cell receptor (beta chain). Germline CDR1 and CDR2: LGHNA and YSLEER. CDR3 length equals 16 residues. V shed 0 bases and J shed 1 base, with 12 bases lying between them. The entry originates in a study of OX40 agonist ivuxolimab in advanced cancers. Profiled with immunoSEQ multiplex PCR; TCRdb holds only in-frame clones, not every one. Found here are under 90,000 clones, about 85% of them singletons; the top ten hold roughly 0.9%. The rearrangement joins TRBV4-3 to TRBJ1-2; TRBD1 might be the D (6 bases). This clonotype was sampled from an adult with an advanced solid tumor such as melanoma, head and neck, liver or kidney cancer. The sample was CD4+ or CD8+ T cells sorted from blood, taken in a trial of the OX40 agonist ivuxolimab. The CDR3: CASSQDFRGNNYGYTF. In DNA form, the CDR3 reads TGCGCCAGCAGCCAAGATTTCAGGGGAAATAACTATGGCTACACCTTC.